The sequence of this T cell receptor (beta chain) was determined in a study of early T cells in non-severe SARS-CoV-2 infection. On the study more broadly: Unsorted whole-blood RNA was sequenced in bulk, leaving chains unpaired.

There are a few counts of this clonotype. Its antigen is currently unknown. Study-wide findings and caveats: VDJdb matches were skewed toward anti-spike CD8 T cell responses.

The CDR3 is 12 amino acids. The ends were cut back, 1 base at V and 7 bases at J, with 7 bases in the middle. Per the germline V gene, CDR1 is SNHLY and CDR2 is FYNNEI. cDNA molecules, individually, were tagged with unique molecular identifiers. TCRdb called the 5' RACE reads again in MiXCR, with one record for every CDR3 protein. This sample carries 90,000 to 120,000 distinct CDR3 sequences, more than 9.5% of them seen once, and the ten largest clones take approximately 7.3%. The origin of this receptor is an adult who was a healthcare worker with PCR-confirmed SARS-CoV-2 infection or an uninfected control (not recorded which). The source material was whole blood. The rearrangement links TRBV2 to TRBJ1-1; D is unclear. For the CDR3, the DNA is TGTGCCAGCAGTGAAGATTTGGGTGAAGCTTTCTTT. Its protein product is CASSEDLGEAFF.